This passage covers 23 T cell receptor beta chains from one sample sequenced in a study of Graves' ophthalmopathy and Graves' hyperthyroidism. Transcripts of RNA were the source for amplifying TCR beta CDR3 regions. Following a first-round RT-PCR that used HTBI primers, a second-round multiplex PCR was carried out. TCRdb re-derived calls from the multiplex PCR reads in MiXCR, one entry per CDR3 protein. The sample records 450,000 or so distinct CDR3 sequences, 13% to 15% being singletons. Specimen: blood. These receptor sequences come from a woman aged 25 to 39 with Graves' ophthalmopathy.

J is TRBJ2-2 and V is TRBV6-2 or TRBV6-3; TRBD2 matches 9 bases. Germline V lookup: CDR1 MNHEY, CDR2 SVGEGT. The CDR3 has 15 amino acids. V gave up 7 bases and J gave up 4 bases; unmatched junction bases: 7. The CDR3 protein is CASKGAGGFTGELFF. The DNA for the CDR3 is TGTGCCAGCAAAGGAGCGGGAGGATTCACCGGGGAGCTGTTTTTT.

Many counts were recorded for this clonotype. The chain has TRBV7-9 and TRBJ1-1; TRBD1 agrees at 9 bases. The CDR3 contains 14 residues. From germline, CDR1 is SEHNR and CDR2 FQNEAQ (reference sequence). Trimming cost V 5 bases and J 5 bases; bases outside gene matches: 6. The CDR3 nucleotides are TGTGCCAGCAGCCCGACAGGGGGATGGACTGAAGCTTTCTTT. Protein sequence: CASSPTGGWTEAFF.

This clonotype was seen repeatedly, ten times or more. The J gene is TRBJ2-5, the V gene TRBV7-9; TRBD1 might be the D (6 bases). Germline V gene data show CDR1 as SEHNR and CDR2 as FQNEAQ (reference sequence). The ends were cut back, 4 bases at V and 3 bases at J, with 15 bases in the middle. There are 15 residues in the CDR3. The CDR3 loop reads CASSSPTGSEETQYF. The CDR3, as DNA: TGTGCCAGCAGCTCCCCCACAGGGTCGGAAGAGACCCAGTACTTC.

The chain recombines TRBV7-3 with TRBJ2-7; 9 nucleotides match TRBD2. V dropped 1 base and J dropped 5; count of bases not matched to a gene: 3. In germline, CDR1 is SGHTA, CDR2 FQGTGA. This CDR3 spans 14 amino acids. The CDR3 DNA follows: TGTGCCAGCAGCTTAAGCGGGAGGGTCGACGAGCAGTACTTC. Translated: CASSLSGRVDEQYF.

There are many counts of this clonotype. The V call is TRBV28, the J call TRBJ2-7, with 9 nucleotides matching TRBD2. V dropped 4 bases and J dropped 3; count of bases not matched to a gene: 7. The CDR3 sequence is 15 residues long. The germline V gene has CDR1 MDHEN and CDR2 SYDVKM. In DNA, the CDR3 is TGTGCCAGCAGTTCAGCGGGAGGCCCTAACTACGAGCAGTACTTC. It encodes CASSSAGGPNYEQYF.

This clonotype was recorded at least ten times. This chain joins TRBV30 and TRBJ1-3; D is uncertain. Looked up from germline, CDR1 is GTSNPN and CDR2 is SVGIG (reference sequence). V dropped 8 bases and J dropped 0 bases, with 17 bases sitting between them. CDR3 length equals 15 residues. The CDR3 DNA reads as TGTGCCCAATCTGAGGCGAGTTTCTCTGGAAACACCATATATTTT. Amino acids: CAQSEASFSGNTIYF.

Note on this clonotype: It is likely a read error, because the conserved phenylalanine at the end of the CDR3 is missing. The chain carries TRBV18 and TRBJ1-1; no clear D gene. V lost 0 bases and J 5 bases, leaving 16 bases between the germline ends. Germline CDR1 is KGHSH and CDR2 is LQKENI. The CDR3 covers 16 residues. CDR3 sequence: CASSPPFAKSSTEAFL. Written as DNA, the CDR3 is TGTGCCAGCTCACCACCCTTCGCTAAGTCGAGTACTGAAGCTTTCTTG.

This clonotype has at least ten counts. The chain carries TRBV27 and TRBJ1-1; D unclear. Trimming cost V 5 bases and J 1 base, with 11 bases left between them. The germline gives CDR1 MNHEY, CDR2 SMNVEV (reference sequence). The CDR3 contains 14 residues. CDR3 bases: TGTGCCAGCAGTCTCTTAGGGTGGAACACTGAAGCTTTCTTT. It is translated as CASSLLGWNTEAFF.

This clonotype was seen many times. V and J are TRBV12-5 and TRBJ1-5; D is unresolved. Germline values: CDR1 LGHNT, CDR2 FRNRAP. Deletions cut 4 bases from V and 0 bases from J, with 7 bases between. This CDR3 region has 14 residues. CDR3 bases: TGTGCTAGTGGTTCGGAGATTAGCAATCAGCCCCAGCATTTT. Its translation: CASGSEISNQPQHF.

Notes on this clonotype: A much larger clone lies one base from this, so it may be a read error. The chain recombines TRBV5-1 with TRBJ1-5, with TRBD1 as a possible D gene (6 bases). The CDR3 contains 15 residues. Germline V gives CDR1 SGHRS, CDR2 YFSETQ. DNA for the CDR3: TGCGACAGCAGCTTGGGGGTACAGGGAACTCAGCCCCAGCATTTT. Protein product: CDSSLGVQGTQPQHF.

This clonotype was observed at least ten times. V is TRBV19 and J is TRBJ2-1; no reliable D call. The germline V and J ends were trimmed by 10 bases and 9 bases, with 22 bases remaining between them. The CDR3 runs to 14 residues. Germline loops: CDR1 LNHDA, CDR2 SQIVND (reference sequence). The CDR3 region has the DNA TGTGCCACCTCCGGGTGGGATGGTGGAAGTGAGCAGTTCTTC. Amino acid sequence: CATSGWDGGSEQFF.

J is TRBJ2-2 and V is TRBV24-1; D unresolved. The CDR3 spans 16 residues. Trimming took off 1 base at V and 0 bases at J, with 8 bases between the two ends. Germline V CDR1 and CDR2: KGHDR, SFDVKD. In DNA form, the CDR3 reads TGTGCCACCAGTGATTTTGGCCAGGCGAACACCGGGGAGCTGTTTTTT. It yields the protein CATSDFGQANTGELFF.

There are many counts of this clonotype. This sequence joins TRBV6-1 and TRBJ2-5, with D perhaps matching TRBD1 (6 bases). The CDR3 contains 14 residues. Deletions cut 6 bases from V and 1 base from J, with 12 bases between. Germline V CDR1 and CDR2: MNHNS, SASEGT. The CDR3 nucleotides read TGTGCCAGCAGATGGGGACAAGCCCAAGAGACCCAGTACTTC. Its translation is CASRWGQAQETQYF.

This clonotype has a count of ten or more. This chain connects TRBV10-3 to TRBJ1-5; TRBD1 agrees at 7 bases. The V gene end was trimmed by 6 bases and the J gene end by 7 bases; junction bases not matched to a gene: 9. This CDR3 contains 14 residues. Germline assignment: CDR1 ENHRY and CDR2 SYGVKD. The CDR3 bases are TGTGCCATCAGCGACAGGGAGATTGGGCAGCCCCAGCATTTT. This translates into CAISDREIGQPQHF.

The sample holds many counts of this clonotype. Lacking the conserved final phenylalanine or tryptophan, this CDR3 likely reflects a read error. The chain is built from TRBV14 and TRBJ2-7; D is ambiguous. This CDR3 has 16 amino acids. Germline V gene data show CDR1 as SGHDN and CDR2 as FVKESK. The germline V and J ends were trimmed by 1 base and 1 base, with 14 bases remaining between them. CDR3 in amino acids: CASSQGPGGESYEQYL. The CDR3 DNA reads TGTGCCAGCAGCCAAGGTCCAGGTGGGGAATCCTACGAGCAGTACCTC.

In this sample, this clonotype turned up many times. V and J are TRBV27 and TRBJ2-7; D gene unclear. This CDR3 spans 13 amino acids. V shed 0 bases and J shed 1 base, with 4 bases lying between them. Germline CDR1 and CDR2: MNHEY and SMNVEV (reference sequence). The CDR3 region has the DNA TGTGCCAGCAGTTTATCGCAGTCCTACGAGCAGTACTTC. Its protein is CASSLSQSYEQYF.

This clonotype has at least ten counts. This chain links TRBV6-1 with TRBJ1-3; tentatively, D is TRBD1 (6 bases). Germline V gene data show CDR1 as MNHNS and CDR2 as SASEGT. The V and J ends lost 9 bases and 0 bases respectively, with 9 bases between them. The CDR3 runs 13 residues. This CDR3 reads CASGQNSGNTIYF. The CDR3 DNA reads as TGTGCCAGTGGACAGAACTCTGGAAACACCATATATTTT.

This clonotype was picked up many times. The CDR3 coding sequence is TGTGCCAGTACAATGTGGGAGGGCTACGAGCAGTACTTC. Translated, it gives CASTMWEGYEQYF. The genes are TRBV12-3 or TRBV12-4 and TRBJ2-7; 7 nucleotides line up with TRBD2. V shed 9 bases and J 3 bases; nucleotides not matched to a gene: 8. This CDR3 region has 13 residues.

The table lists this clonotype with many counts. The genes are TRBV20-1 and TRBJ2-2, with D uncertain. Germline assignment: CDR1 DFQATT and CDR2 SNEGSKA (reference sequence). The V end was cut by 3 bases, the J end by 0 bases, with 2 bases between. The CDR3 contains 12 residues. This chain's CDR3 is CSASTNTGELFF. CDR3 bases: TGCAGTGCTAGTACGAACACCGGGGAGCTGTTTTTT.

This clonotype appeared a single time. The J gene is TRBJ1-1, the V gene TRBV20-1; D might be TRBD1 (6 bases). This CDR3 has 13 residues. Trimming took off 5 bases at V and 4 bases at J, with 14 bases between the two ends. Germline CDR1 and CDR2: DFQATT and SNEGSKA (reference sequence). Here the CDR3 reads CSAVQGVVTEAFF. As DNA, the CDR3 is TGCAGTGCTGTACAGGGAGTAGTCACTGAAGCTTTCTTT.

As for this clonotype: Germline and junction disagree at one end, which may indicate a read error. This chain uses TRBV4-1 with TRBJ2-7, with D possibly being TRBD1 or TRBD2 (5 bases each). Germline V gene data show CDR1 as MGHRA and CDR2 as YSYEKL. The CDR3 has 15 residues. In DNA, the CDR3 is TGCGCCATCAGCATAAGGGACGGCAGCTTCTACGAGCAGTACTTC. This sequence encodes CAISIRDGSFYEQYF.

V gene TRBV30 combines with J gene TRBJ1-5, with D possibly being TRBD1 (6 bases). V lost 2 bases, J lost 0 bases, and 11 bases lay in between. The V gene's germline CDR1 is GTSNPN and CDR2 SVGIG (reference sequence). The CDR3 sequence is 15 residues long. CDR3 protein: CAWSIGGSSNQPQHF. The DNA of the CDR3 is TGTGCCTGGAGTATCGGGGGCAGTAGCAATCAGCCCCAGCATTTT.

This clonotype was found many times. This chain uses TRBV15 with TRBJ2-7; tentatively, D is TRBD1 (6 bases). The CDR3 is made up of 14 amino acids. The V end was cut by 4 bases, the J end by 1 base, with 11 bases between. The germline V gene has CDR1 LNHNV and CDR2 YYDKDF (reference sequence). Here the CDR3 reads CATSKGVLSYEQYF. In DNA form, the CDR3 reads TGTGCCACCAGCAAGGGGGTATTATCCTACGAGCAGTACTTC.